What follows are 5 T cell receptor beta chains derived from one specimen sequenced in a study of monozygotic twins with inflammatory bowel disease (dated by TCRdb to about 2019). To prepare the library, 5' RACE was applied. For sequencing, an Illumina HiSeq 2500 was employed. TCRdb reprocessed the reads into one record per CDR3 protein sequence, lacking DNA. The table for this sample lists approximately 400,000 distinct CDR3 sequences. The ten largest make up approximately 2.3% of the sample. The sample taken for sequencing was blood. These receptors all stem from a human donor with ulcerative colitis or Crohn's disease, or a healthy co-twin of an affected twin (not recorded which).

The chain employs TRBV5-6 and TRBJ2-4; with no DNA, the TCRdb D assignment of TRBD2 cannot be verified. The CDR3 has 18 residues. Germline V gene data show CDR1 as SGHDT and CDR2 as YYEEEE. The CDR3: CASSLRTSGGDGRNIQYF.

The chain couples TRBV28 to TRBJ2-4; TCRdb's D call of TRBD1 is untestable without DNA. Germline-derived CDR1 and CDR2 are MDHEN and SYDVKM. This CDR3 contains 15 residues. Here the CDR3 reads CASSLAQGAKNIQYF. Combining the CDR3 with reference TRBV28 and TRBJ2-4 gives the whole variable domain DVKVTQSSRYLVKRTGEKVFLECVQDMDHENMFWYRQDPGLGLRLIYFSYDVKMKEKGDIPEGYSVSREKKERFSLILESASTNQTSMYLCASSLAQGAKNIQYFGAGTRLSVL.

The gene calls are TRBV6-6 and TRBJ1-3; there is no DNA to check the TCRdb D call of TRBD1. This CDR3 is built from 13 residues. Per the germline V gene, CDR1 is MNHNY and CDR2 is SVGAGI (reference sequence). The CDR3 reads CASSVSGGNTIYF.

The chain combines TRBV7-2 with TRBJ2-3; without DNA, the TCRdb call of TRBD2 cannot be checked. This CDR3 is 11 amino acids long. Germline-derived CDR1 and CDR2 are SGHTA and FQGNSA. The CDR3 reads CATSPQDTQYF.

The rearrangement uses TRBV3-1 and TRBJ2-2; the TCRdb D gene call, TRBD1, has no DNA to confirm it. The germline V gene encodes CDR1 LGHDT and CDR2 YNNKEL (reference sequence). This CDR3 is 14 amino acids long. The CDR3 reads CASSQVRGYGELFF.